These T cell receptor beta chains were read from a single sample in a study of high-grade serous ovarian cancer treatment subgroups. Here immunoSEQ multiplex PCR was the method, and the copy in TCRdb shows in-frame clones only, minus some. The data hold 5,500 to 6,000 clones, with about three fifths observed a single time. The sequenced sample was tumor tissue. Every receptor here comes from a human donor with high-grade serous ovarian cancer. Both conserved end residues are part of each CDR3. Fields, in order: CDR3 DNA, CDR3 protein, clone size, J gene, V gene, D gene. The D gene is left open where the match is weak. Clone size is shown for a subset of rows, as once, few, many or a class of expanded clone.

CDR3 DNA: TGTGCCAGCAGTGAGACTCCTAGCGCCCGCACAGATACGCAGTATTTT
CDR3 protein: CASSETPSARTDTQYF
clone size: NA
J gene: TRBJ2-3
V gene: TRBV2
D gene: NA

CDR3 DNA: TGTGCCAGCAGCCAATACGGGACAGGGTCCTACGAGCAGTACTTC
CDR3 protein: CASSQYGTGSYEQYF
clone size: NA
J gene: TRBJ2-7
V gene: TRBV7-2
D gene: TRBD1

CDR3 DNA: TGTGCCAGCACCGGACTAGCGAGCACCCGGGCCCAGTACTTC
CDR3 protein: CASTGLASTRAQYF
clone size: NA
J gene: TRBJ2-5
V gene: TRBV2
D gene: TRBD2

CDR3 DNA: TGTGCCAGCAGCTCAAGGACTGATGAAAAACTGTTTTTT
CDR3 protein: CASSSRTDEKLFF
clone size: NA
J gene: TRBJ1-4
V gene: TRBV7-8
D gene: NA

CDR3 DNA: TGCGCCAGCAGTGACCTGCGGACTACTAGCACAGATACGCAGTATTTT
CDR3 protein: CASSDLRTTSTDTQYF
clone size: NA
J gene: TRBJ2-3
V gene: TRBV10-1
D gene: NA

CDR3 DNA: TGTGCCAGCAGTCCGGGACTAGCTTCGTCCGAGCAGTACTTC
CDR3 protein: CASSPGLASSEQYF
clone size: NA
J gene: TRBJ2-7
V gene: TRBV7-2
D gene: TRBD2

CDR3 DNA: TGTGCCAGCAGCAGCCAGATAGGTGGCCTTTACAATGAGCAGTTCTTC
CDR3 protein: CASSSQIGGLYNEQFF
clone size: NA
J gene: TRBJ2-1
V gene: TRBV28
D gene: NA

CDR3 DNA: TGTGCCAGCAGCTCGAGGGGCGGAAGCTCCTACAATGAGCAGTTCTTC
CDR3 protein: CASSSRGGSSYNEQFF
clone size: NA
J gene: TRBJ2-1
V gene: TRBV7-8
D gene: NA

CDR3 DNA: TGTGCCAGCAGTGAATTTGGTAAAAACCATCTTTATAGCAATCAGCCCCAGCATTTT
CDR3 protein: CASSEFGKNHLYSNQPQHF
clone size: NA
J gene: TRBJ1-5
V gene: TRBV6-1
D gene: NA

CDR3 DNA: TGTGCCAGCAGTAGTCGGGTTTATGGCTACACCTTC
CDR3 protein: CASSSRVYGYTF
clone size: NA
J gene: TRBJ1-2
V gene: TRBV28
D gene: NA

CDR3 DNA: TGTGCCAGCAGCGCGACAGGGGCTCCAAATCAGCCCCAGCATTTT
CDR3 protein: CASSATGAPNQPQHF
clone size: NA
J gene: TRBJ1-5
V gene: TRBV5-5
D gene: TRBD1

CDR3 DNA: TGCGCCAGCAGCCAAGATAGGGCCTCTGGAAACACCATATATTTT
CDR3 protein: CASSQDRASGNTIYF
clone size: NA
J gene: TRBJ1-3
V gene: TRBV4-1
D gene: NA

CDR3 DNA: TGCGCCAGCAGCCAAGATCCTCCAGGGGTAATGAGCAATCAGCCCCAGCATTTT
CDR3 protein: CASSQDPPGVMSNQPQHF
clone size: NA
J gene: TRBJ1-5
V gene: TRBV4-1
D gene: NA

CDR3 DNA: TGTGCCAGCAGCCAAGGGAGTGGGGGGCGGACTACTCAAGAGACCCAGTACTTC
CDR3 protein: CASSQGSGGRTTQETQYF
clone size: large
J gene: TRBJ2-5
V gene: TRBV4-2
D gene: NA

CDR3 DNA: TGTGCCAGCACCTCCGACCCGGTTCAGGATGAAAAACTGTTTTTT
CDR3 protein: CASTSDPVQDEKLFF
clone size: NA
J gene: TRBJ1-4
V gene: TRBV7-9
D gene: NA

CDR3 DNA: TGTGCCAGCGGACGGAGGACAGGGGTAAATGGGGAGCTGTTTTTT
CDR3 protein: CASGRRTGVNGELFF
clone size: NA
J gene: TRBJ2-2
V gene: TRBV27
D gene: TRBD1

CDR3 DNA: TGTGCCAGCAGTTTAGGCCCCCTCTGGAGGGCCGGGGAAAAACTGTTTTTT
CDR3 protein: CASSLGPLWRAGEKLFF
clone size: NA
J gene: TRBJ1-4
V gene: TRBV28
D gene: NA

CDR3 DNA: TGCGCCAGCAGCCAGGAACAGGGGCTGAACACTGAAGCTTTCTTT
CDR3 protein: CASSQEQGLNTEAFF
clone size: NA
J gene: TRBJ1-1
V gene: TRBV4-3
D gene: TRBD1

CDR3 DNA: TGCGCCAGCAGTATTCAGAGTGGAAACAATGAGCAGTTCTTC
CDR3 protein: CASSIQSGNNEQFF
clone size: NA
J gene: TRBJ2-1
V gene: TRBV5-1
D gene: NA

CDR3 DNA: TGTGCCAGCAGCCCCCCGGGGGAGTCGCAGCCCCAGCATTTT
CDR3 protein: CASSPPGESQPQHF
clone size: NA
J gene: TRBJ1-5
V gene: TRBV7-9
D gene: NA

CDR3 DNA: TGTGCCAGCAGGGTAGGAGACAATCAGCCCCAGCATTTT
CDR3 protein: CASRVGDNQPQHF
clone size: NA
J gene: TRBJ1-5
V gene: TRBV6-6
D gene: NA

CDR3 DNA: TGTGCCAGCAGTTACGAGGGCGGTTTGAACACTGAAGCTTTCTTT
CDR3 protein: CASSYEGGLNTEAFF
clone size: NA
J gene: TRBJ1-1
V gene: TRBV6-6
D gene: NA

CDR3 DNA: TGTGCCAGCTCACCGACGACAGGGGACTATGGCTACACCTTC
CDR3 protein: CASSPTTGDYGYTF
clone size: NA
J gene: TRBJ1-2
V gene: TRBV18
D gene: TRBD1

CDR3 DNA: TGTGCCAGTAAAGGAACCCATGCGCACACTGAAGCTTTCTTT
CDR3 protein: CASKGTHAHTEAFF
clone size: NA
J gene: TRBJ1-1
V gene: TRBV19
D gene: NA

CDR3 DNA: TGTGCCAGCAGATCCGGGTCGGACTATGGCTACACCTTC
CDR3 protein: CASRSGSDYGYTF
clone size: NA
J gene: TRBJ1-2
V gene: TRBV6-1
D gene: NA

CDR3 DNA: TGTGCCAGCAGTGGTCCGACAGGGTTTGAACTGTTTTTT
CDR3 protein: CASSGPTGFELFF
clone size: NA
J gene: TRBJ1-4
V gene: TRBV25-1
D gene: TRBD1

CDR3 DNA: TGTGCCAGCAGAGCAAGCAAGGGACAGATGAACACTGAAGCTTTCTTT
CDR3 protein: CASRASKGQMNTEAFF
clone size: NA
J gene: TRBJ1-1
V gene: TRBV6-4
D gene: TRBD1

CDR3 DNA: TGCGCCAGCAGCTTGGGACAGGGGGATCAGCCCCAGCATTTT
CDR3 protein: CASSLGQGDQPQHF
clone size: once
J gene: TRBJ1-5
V gene: TRBV5-1
D gene: TRBD1